These 5 T cell receptor beta chains were sequenced from one sample in a study of CD4 T cells in relation to SARS-CoV-2 and coronaviruses. TCRdb's copy holds only in-frame clones and misses some; the assay was immunoSEQ multiplex PCR. The table lists tens of thousands of clones, around 90% of them singletons, with about 0.36% in the top ten. Sequencing input: naive CD4+ T cells from PBMCs. Documented subset: naive CD4+ T cells isolated by negative enrichment. Receptor source: an adult with COVID-19.

The rearrangement links TRBV19 to TRBJ2-3, with D perhaps matching TRBD1 (6 bases). This CDR3 region has 14 residues. V lost 5 bases and J 2 bases, leaving 11 bases between the germline ends. Germline loops: CDR1 LNHDA, CDR2 SQIVND (reference sequence). This chain's CDR3 is CASSLRQATDTQYF. CDR3 coding DNA: TGTGCCAGTAGTCTAAGACAGGCCACAGATACGCAGTATTTT.

The gene calls are TRBV6-6 and TRBJ1-4; tentatively, D is TRBD1 (6 bases). CDR1 and CDR2 (germline): MNHNY, SVGAGI (reference sequence). V was cut by 0 bases and J by 8 bases, with 16 bases left in between. CDR3 length: 16 amino acids. Written as DNA, the CDR3 is TGTGCCAGCAGTTACTCGATCGCGGGGGCGCGAGAAAAACTGTTTTTT. Its protein product is CASSYSIAGAREKLFF.

There are a few counts of this clone. This chain uses TRBV5-6 with TRBJ2-7; 8 nucleotides align to TRBD2. The CDR3 runs 16 residues. The junction had 14 bases not matched to a gene; V was cut back by 4 bases and J by 5 bases. Germline V gene sequence: CDR1 SGHDT, CDR2 YYEEEE. The CDR3 DNA follows: TGTGCCAGCAGCCCGACTGGGGGACTAGTAGGCCACGAGCAGTACTTC. It codes for CASSPTGGLVGHEQYF. Filled out from reference TRBV5-6 and TRBJ2-7, the complete variable domain reads DAGVTQSPTHLIKTRGQQVTLRCSPKSGHDTVSWYQQALGQGPQFIFQYYEEEERQRGNFPDRFSGHQFPNYSSELNVNALLLGDSALYLCASSPTGGLVGHEQYFGPGTRLTVT.

The chain uses TRBV10-3 and TRBJ1-2; possibly TRBD1 for D (5 bases). CDR1 and CDR2 from the germline V gene are ENHRY and SYGVKD. This CDR3 is built from 13 residues. Trimming took off 2 bases at V and 2 bases at J, with 6 bases between the two ends. CDR3 nucleotide sequence: TGTGCCATCAGTGAGCAGGGCAACTATGGCTACACCTTC. Its translation: CAISEQGNYGYTF.

The V and J genes are TRBV3-1 (or the pseudogene TRBV3-2) and TRBJ2-3; D is unclear. CDR3 length: 14 amino acids. V lost 8 bases and J lost 1, with 13 bases in between. Germline lookup yields CDR1 LGHDT and CDR2 YNNKEL (reference sequence). CDR3 sequence: CASVSSSRTDTQYF. Here the CDR3 DNA reads TGTGCCAGCGTCAGCTCCTCTCGCACAGATACGCAGTATTTT.